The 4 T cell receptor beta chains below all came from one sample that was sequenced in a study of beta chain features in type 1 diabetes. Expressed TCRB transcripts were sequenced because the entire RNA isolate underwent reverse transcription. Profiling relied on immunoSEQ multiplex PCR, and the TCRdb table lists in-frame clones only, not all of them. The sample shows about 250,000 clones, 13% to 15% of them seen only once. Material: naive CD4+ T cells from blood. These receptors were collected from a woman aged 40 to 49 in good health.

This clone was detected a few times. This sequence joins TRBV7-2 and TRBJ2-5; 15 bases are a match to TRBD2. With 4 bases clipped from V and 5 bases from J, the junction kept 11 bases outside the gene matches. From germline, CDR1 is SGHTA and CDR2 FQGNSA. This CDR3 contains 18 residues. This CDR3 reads CASSSRTSGGAIGETQYF. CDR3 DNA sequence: TGTGCCAGCAGCTCCCGGACTAGCGGGGGGGCCATTGGGGAGACCCAGTACTTC.

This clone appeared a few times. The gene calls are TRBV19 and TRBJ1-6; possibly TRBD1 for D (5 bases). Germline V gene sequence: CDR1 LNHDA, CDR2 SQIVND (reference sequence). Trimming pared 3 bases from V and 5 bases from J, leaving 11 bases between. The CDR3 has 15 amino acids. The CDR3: CASSIDSYNNSPLHF. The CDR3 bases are TGTGCCAGTAGTATCGACAGCTACAATAATTCACCCCTCCACTTT.

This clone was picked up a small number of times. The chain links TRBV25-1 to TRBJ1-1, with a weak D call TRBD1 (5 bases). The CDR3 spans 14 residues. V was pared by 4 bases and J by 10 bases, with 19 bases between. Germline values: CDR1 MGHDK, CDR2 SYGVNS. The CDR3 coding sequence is TGTGCCAGCAGTGTGGGGGGGACCGAGTCCCCAGCTTTCTTT. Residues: CASSVGGTESPAFF.

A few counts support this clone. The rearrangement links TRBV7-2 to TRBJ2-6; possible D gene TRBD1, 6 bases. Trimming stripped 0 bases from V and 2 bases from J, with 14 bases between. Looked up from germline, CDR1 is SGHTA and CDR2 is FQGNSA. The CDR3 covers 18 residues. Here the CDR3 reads CASSLATGLGAGANVLTF. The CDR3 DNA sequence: TGTGCCAGCAGCTTAGCGACAGGTTTAGGGGCTGGGGCCAACGTCCTGACTTTC. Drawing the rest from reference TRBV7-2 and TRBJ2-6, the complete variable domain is GAGVSQSPSNKVTEKGKDVELRCDPISGHTALYWYRQSLGQGLEFLIYFQGNSAPDKSGLPSDRFSAERTGGSVSTLTIQRTQQEDSAVYLCASSLATGLGAGANVLTFGAGSRLTVL.